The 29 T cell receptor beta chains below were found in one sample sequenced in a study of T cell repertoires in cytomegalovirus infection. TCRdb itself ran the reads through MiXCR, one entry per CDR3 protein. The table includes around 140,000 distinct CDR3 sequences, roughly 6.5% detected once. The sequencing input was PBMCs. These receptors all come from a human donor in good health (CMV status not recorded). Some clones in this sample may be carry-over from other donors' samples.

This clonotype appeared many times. The CDR3 DNA reads TGTGCCAGCAGCCTACGTCGAGATACGCAGTATTTT. Amino acid sequence: CASSLRRDTQYF. The chain has TRBV7-9 and TRBJ2-3, with D unresolved. V lost 5 bases to trimming and J lost 5 bases, with 8 bases between them. The CDR3 is 12 amino acids. CDR1 and CDR2 from the germline V gene are SEHNR and FQNEAQ (reference sequence).

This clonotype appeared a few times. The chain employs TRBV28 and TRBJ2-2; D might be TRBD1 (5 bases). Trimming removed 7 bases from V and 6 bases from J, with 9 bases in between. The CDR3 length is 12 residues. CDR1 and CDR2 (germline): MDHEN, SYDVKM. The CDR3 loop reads CASIQGAGELFF. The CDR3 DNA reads TGTGCCAGCATCCAGGGTGCCGGGGAGCTGTTTTTT.

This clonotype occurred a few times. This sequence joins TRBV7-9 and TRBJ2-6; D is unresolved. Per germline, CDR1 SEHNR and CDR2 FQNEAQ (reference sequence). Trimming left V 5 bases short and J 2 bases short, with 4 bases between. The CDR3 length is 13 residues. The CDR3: CASSPAGANVLTF. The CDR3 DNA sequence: TGTGCCAGCAGCCCCGCTGGGGCCAACGTCCTGACTTTC.

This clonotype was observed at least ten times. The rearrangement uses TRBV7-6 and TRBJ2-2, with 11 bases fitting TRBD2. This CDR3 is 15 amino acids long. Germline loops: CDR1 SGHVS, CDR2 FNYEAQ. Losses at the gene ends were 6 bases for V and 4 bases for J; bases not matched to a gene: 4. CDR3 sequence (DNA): TGTGCCAGCAGTAGTAGCGGGGGGGCCACCGGGGAGCTGTTTTTT. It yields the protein CASSSSGGATGELFF.

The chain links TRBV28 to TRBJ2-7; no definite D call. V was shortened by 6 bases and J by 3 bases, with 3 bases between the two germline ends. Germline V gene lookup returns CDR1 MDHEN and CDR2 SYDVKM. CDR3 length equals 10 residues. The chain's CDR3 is CASSHYEQYF. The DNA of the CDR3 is TGTGCCAGCAGCCACTACGAGCAGTACTTC.

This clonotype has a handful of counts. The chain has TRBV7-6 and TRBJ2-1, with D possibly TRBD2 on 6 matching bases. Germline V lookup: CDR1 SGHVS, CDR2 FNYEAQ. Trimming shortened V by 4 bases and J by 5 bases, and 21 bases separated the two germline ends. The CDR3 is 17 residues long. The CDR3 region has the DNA TGTGCCAGCAGCTCCCCGGTGGGCGGGGAACGACACAATGAGCAGTTCTTC. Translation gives CASSSPVGGERHNEQFF. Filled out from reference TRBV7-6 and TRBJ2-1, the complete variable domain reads GAGVSQSPRYKVTKRGQDVALRCDPISGHVSLYWYRQALGQGPEFLTYFNYEAQQDKSGLPNDRFSAERPEGSISTLTIQRTEQRDSAMYRCASSSPVGGERHNEQFFGPGTRLTVL.

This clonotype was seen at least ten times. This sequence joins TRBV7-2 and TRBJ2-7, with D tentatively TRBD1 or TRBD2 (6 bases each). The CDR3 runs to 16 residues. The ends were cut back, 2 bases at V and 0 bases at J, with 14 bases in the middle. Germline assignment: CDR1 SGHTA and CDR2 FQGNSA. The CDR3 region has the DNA TGTGCCAGCAGCTTATTGGGGGCTAGCGCCTCCTACGAGCAGTACTTC. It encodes CASSLLGASASYEQYF.

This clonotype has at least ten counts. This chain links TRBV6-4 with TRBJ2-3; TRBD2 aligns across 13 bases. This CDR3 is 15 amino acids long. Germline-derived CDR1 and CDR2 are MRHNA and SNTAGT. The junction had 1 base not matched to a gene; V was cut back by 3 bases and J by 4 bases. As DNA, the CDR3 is TGTGCCAGCAGTGAGGGGACTAGCGGGGCAGATACGCAGTATTTT. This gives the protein CASSEGTSGADTQYF.

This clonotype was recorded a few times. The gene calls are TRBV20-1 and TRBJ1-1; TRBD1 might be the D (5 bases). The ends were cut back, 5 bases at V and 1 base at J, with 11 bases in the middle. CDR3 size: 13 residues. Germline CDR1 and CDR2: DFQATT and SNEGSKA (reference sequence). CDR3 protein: CSALRDPNTEAFF. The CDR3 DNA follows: TGCAGTGCTCTCAGGGACCCGAACACTGAAGCTTTCTTT.

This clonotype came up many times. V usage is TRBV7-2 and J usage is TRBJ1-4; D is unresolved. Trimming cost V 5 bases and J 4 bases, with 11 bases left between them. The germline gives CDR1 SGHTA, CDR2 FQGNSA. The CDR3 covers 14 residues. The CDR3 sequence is CASSTSLNNEKLFF. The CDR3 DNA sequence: TGTGCCAGCAGCACCAGCCTAAATAATGAAAAACTGTTTTTT.

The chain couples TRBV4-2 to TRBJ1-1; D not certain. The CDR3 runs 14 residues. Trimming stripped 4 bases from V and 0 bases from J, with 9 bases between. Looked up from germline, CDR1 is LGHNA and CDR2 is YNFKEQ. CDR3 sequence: CASSPTRVNTEAFF. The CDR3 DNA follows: TGTGCCAGCAGCCCCACAAGAGTGAACACTGAAGCTTTCTTT.

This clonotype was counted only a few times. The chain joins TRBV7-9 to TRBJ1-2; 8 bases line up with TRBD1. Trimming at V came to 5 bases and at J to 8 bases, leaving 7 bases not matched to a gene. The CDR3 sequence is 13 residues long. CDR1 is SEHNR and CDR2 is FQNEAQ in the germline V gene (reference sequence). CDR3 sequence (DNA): TGTGCCAGCAGCGGCGACAGGGGAGAGGGCTACACCTTC. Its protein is CASSGDRGEGYTF.

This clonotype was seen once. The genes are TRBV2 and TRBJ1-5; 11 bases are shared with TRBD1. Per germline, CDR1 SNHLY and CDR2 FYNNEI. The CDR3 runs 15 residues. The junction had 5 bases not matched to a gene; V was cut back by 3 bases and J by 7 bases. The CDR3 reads CASSEGQGGGQPQHF. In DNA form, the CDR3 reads TGTGCCAGCAGTGAGGGACAGGGGGGTGGCCAGCCCCAGCATTTT.

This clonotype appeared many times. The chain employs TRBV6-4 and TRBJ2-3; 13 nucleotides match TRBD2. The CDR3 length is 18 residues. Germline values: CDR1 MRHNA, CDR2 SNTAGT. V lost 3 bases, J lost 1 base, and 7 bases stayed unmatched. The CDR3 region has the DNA TGTGCCAGCAGTGAAACTAGCGGGGGGGCATCGGGCACAGATACGCAGTATTTT. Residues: CASSETSGGASGTDTQYF.

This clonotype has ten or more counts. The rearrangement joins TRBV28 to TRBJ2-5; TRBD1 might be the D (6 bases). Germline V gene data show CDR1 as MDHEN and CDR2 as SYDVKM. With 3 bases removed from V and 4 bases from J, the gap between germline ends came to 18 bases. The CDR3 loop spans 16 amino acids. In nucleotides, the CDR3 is TGTGCCAGCAGTTTCGAGGAACAGGGTGGTCGAGAGACCCAGTACTTC. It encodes CASSFEEQGGRETQYF.

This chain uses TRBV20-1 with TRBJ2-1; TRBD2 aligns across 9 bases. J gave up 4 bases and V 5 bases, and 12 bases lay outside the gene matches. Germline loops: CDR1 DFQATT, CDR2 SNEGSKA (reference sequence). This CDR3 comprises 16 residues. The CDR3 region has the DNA TGCAGTGCTGGGGGGGTGTCTAGCGGGATGTACAATGAGCAGTTCTTC. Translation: CSAGGVSSGMYNEQFF.

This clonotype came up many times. The CDR3 region is CASWDTRSFTSGANVLTF. The CDR3 DNA reads TGTGCCAGTTGGGACACTAGAAGCTTCACCTCTGGGGCCAACGTCCTGACTTTC. V is TRBV19 and J is TRBJ2-6, with D tentatively TRBD1 (6 bases). Germline lookup yields CDR1 LNHDA and CDR2 SQIVND (reference sequence). The CDR3 contains 18 residues. Trimming stripped 8 bases from V and 0 bases from J, with 20 bases between.

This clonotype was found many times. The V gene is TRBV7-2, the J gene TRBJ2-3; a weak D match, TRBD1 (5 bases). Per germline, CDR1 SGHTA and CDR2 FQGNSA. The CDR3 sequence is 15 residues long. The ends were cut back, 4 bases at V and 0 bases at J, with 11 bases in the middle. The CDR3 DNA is TGTGCCAGCAGCTCCGACAGACTTAGCACAGATACGCAGTATTTT. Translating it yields CASSSDRLSTDTQYF. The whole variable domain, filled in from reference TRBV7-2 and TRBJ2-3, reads GAGVSQSPSNKVTEKGKDVELRCDPISGHTALYWYRQSLGQGLEFLIYFQGNSAPDKSGLPSDRFSAERTGGSVSTLTIQRTQQEDSAVYLCASSSDRLSTDTQYFGPGTRLTVL.

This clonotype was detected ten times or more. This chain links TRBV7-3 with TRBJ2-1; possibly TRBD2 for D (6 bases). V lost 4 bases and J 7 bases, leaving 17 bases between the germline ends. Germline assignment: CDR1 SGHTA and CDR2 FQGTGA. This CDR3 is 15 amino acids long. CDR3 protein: CASSSESGYGNEQFF. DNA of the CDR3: TGTGCCAGCAGCTCAGAAAGCGGGTACGGAAATGAGCAGTTCTTC.

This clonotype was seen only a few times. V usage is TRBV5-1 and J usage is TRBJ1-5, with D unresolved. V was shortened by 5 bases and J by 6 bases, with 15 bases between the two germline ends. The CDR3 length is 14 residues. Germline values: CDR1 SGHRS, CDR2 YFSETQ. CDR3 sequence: CASREEGAGQPQHF. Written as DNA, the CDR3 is TGCGCCAGCAGAGAAGAGGGAGCGGGTCAGCCCCAGCATTTT.

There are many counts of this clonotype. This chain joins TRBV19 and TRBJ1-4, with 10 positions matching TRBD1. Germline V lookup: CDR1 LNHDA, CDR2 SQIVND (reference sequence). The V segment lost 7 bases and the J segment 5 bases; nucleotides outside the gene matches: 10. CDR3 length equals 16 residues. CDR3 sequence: CASTPLGQGLNEKLFF. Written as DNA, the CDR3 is TGTGCCAGTACCCCCCTGGGACAGGGGCTCAATGAAAAACTGTTTTTT.

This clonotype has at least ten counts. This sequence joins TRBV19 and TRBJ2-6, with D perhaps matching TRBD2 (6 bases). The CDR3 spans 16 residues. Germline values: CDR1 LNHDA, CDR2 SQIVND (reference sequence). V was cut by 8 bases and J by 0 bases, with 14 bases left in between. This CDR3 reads CASLRIGSSGANVLTF. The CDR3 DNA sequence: TGTGCCAGTCTGCGGATCGGGAGCTCTGGGGCCAACGTCCTGACTTTC.

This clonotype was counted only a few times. As DNA, the CDR3 is TGCAGCGTTGAAGCAGCGGGGGGGCCAAACATTCAGTACTTC. Its protein is CSVEAAGGPNIQYF. V is TRBV29-1 and J is TRBJ2-4; 10 nucleotides line up with TRBD2. With V trimmed by 1 base and J by 6 bases, 3 bases remained unmatched. CDR1 is SQVTM and CDR2 is ANQGSEA in the germline V gene. CDR3 length: 14 amino acids.

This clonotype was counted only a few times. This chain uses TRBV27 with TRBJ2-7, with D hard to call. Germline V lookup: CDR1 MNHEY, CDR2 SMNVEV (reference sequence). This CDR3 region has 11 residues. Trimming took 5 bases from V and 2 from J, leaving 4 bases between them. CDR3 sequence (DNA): TGTGCCAGCAGTACCACCTACGAGCAGTACTTC. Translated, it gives CASSTTYEQYF.

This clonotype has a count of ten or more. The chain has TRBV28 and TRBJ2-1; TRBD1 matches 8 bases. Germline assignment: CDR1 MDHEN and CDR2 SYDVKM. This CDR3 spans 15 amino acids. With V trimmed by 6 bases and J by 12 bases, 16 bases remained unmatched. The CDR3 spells CASREQGDEINGQFF. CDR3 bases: TGTGCCAGCAGGGAACAGGGGGACGAGATCAACGGGCAGTTCTTC.

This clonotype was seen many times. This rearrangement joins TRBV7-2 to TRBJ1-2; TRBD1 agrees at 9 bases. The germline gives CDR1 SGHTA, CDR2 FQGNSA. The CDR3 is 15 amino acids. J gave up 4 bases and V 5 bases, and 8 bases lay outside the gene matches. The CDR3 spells CASSMTGTGSYGYTF. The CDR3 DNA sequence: TGTGCCAGCAGCATGACCGGGACAGGGTCCTATGGCTACACCTTC.

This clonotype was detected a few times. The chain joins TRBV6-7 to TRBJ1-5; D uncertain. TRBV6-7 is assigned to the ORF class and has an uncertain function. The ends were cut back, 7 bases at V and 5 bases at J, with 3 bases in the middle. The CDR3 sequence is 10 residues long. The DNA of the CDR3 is TGTGCCAGCACCGATCAGCCCCAGCATTTT. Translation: CASTDQPQHF.

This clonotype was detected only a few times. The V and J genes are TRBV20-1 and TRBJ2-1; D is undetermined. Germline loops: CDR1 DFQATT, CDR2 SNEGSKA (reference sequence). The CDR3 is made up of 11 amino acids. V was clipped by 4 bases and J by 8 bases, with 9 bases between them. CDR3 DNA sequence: TGCAGTGCTACCCCACACGATGAGCAGTTCTTC. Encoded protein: CSATPHDEQFF.

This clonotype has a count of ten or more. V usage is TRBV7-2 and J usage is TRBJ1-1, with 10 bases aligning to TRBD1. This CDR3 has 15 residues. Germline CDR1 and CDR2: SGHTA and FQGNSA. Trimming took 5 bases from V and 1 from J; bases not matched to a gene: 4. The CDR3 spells CASSRDRGQNTEAFF. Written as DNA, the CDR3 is TGTGCCAGCAGCCGAGACAGGGGGCAGAACACTGAAGCTTTCTTT.